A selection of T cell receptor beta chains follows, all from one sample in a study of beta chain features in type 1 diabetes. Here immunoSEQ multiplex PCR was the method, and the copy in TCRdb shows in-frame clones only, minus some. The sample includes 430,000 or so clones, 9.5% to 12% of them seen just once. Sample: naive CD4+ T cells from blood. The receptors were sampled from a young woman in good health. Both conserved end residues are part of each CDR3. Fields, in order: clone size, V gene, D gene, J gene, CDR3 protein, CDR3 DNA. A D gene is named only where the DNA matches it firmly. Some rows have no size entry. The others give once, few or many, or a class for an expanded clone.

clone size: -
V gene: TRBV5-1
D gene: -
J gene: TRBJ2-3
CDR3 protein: CASSITRASTDTQYF
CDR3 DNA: TGCGCCAGCAGCATTACTAGGGCGAGCACAGATACGCAGTATTTT

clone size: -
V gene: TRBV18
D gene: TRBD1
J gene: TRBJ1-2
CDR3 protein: CASSPSTGENGYTF
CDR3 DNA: TGTGCCAGCTCACCCTCGACAGGGGAGAATGGCTACACCTTC

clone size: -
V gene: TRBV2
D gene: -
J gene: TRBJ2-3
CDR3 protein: CANTKEGTDTQYF
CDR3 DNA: TGTGCCAACACCAAAGAGGGTACAGATACGCAGTATTTT

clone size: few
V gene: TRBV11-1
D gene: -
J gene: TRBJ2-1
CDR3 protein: CASSPGWADNNEQFF
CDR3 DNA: TGTGCCAGCAGCCCGGGGTGGGCGGACAATAATGAGCAGTTCTTC

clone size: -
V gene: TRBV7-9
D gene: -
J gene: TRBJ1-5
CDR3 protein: CASSLELGQGNQPQHF
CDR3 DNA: TGTGCCAGCAGCTTAGAGTTGGGGCAGGGCAATCAGCCCCAGCATTTT

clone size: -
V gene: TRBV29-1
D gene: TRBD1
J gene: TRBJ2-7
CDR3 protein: CSVEEGDRGSDEQYF
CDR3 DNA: TGCAGCGTTGAAGAAGGAGACAGGGGATCGGACGAGCAGTACTTC

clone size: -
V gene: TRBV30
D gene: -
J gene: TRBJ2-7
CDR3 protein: CAFGHLYEQYF
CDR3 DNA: TGTGCCTTCGGACATCTCTACGAGCAGTACTTC

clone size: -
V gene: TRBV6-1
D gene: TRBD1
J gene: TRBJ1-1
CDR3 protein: CASLVDRGDTEAFF
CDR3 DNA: TGTGCCAGCTTGGTGGACAGGGGAGACACTGAAGCTTTCTTT

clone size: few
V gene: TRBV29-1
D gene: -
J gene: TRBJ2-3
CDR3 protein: CSVEDPRDTQYF
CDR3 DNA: TGCAGCGTTGAAGATCCCAGGGATACGCAGTATTTT

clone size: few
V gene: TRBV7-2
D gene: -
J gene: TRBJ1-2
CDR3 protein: CASSLGPVDYGYTF
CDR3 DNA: TGTGCCAGCAGCTTAGGGCCAGTAGACTATGGCTACACCTTC

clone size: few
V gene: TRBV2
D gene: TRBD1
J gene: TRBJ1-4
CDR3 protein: CASSGTGDVIFNEKLFF
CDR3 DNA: TGTGCCAGCAGTGGGACAGGGGACGTCATCTTTAATGAAAAACTGTTTTTT

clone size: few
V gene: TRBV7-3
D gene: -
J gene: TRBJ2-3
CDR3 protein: CASSSPITDTQYF
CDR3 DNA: TGTGCCAGCAGCTCTCCTATCACAGATACGCAGTATTTT

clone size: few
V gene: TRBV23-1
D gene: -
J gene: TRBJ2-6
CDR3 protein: CASLAVGSGANVLTF
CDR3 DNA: TGCGCCAGTCTGGCCGTGGGCTCTGGGGCCAACGTCCTGACTTTC

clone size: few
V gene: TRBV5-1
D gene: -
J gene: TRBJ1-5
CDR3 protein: CAPGGRQGVFQPQHF
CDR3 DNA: TGCGCCCCCGGAGGGAGGCAGGGAGTATTCCAGCCCCAGCATTTT

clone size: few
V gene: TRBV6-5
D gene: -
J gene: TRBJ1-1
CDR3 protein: CASSSLLNTEAFF
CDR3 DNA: TGTGCCAGCAGCTCGCTCCTGAACACTGAAGCTTTCTTT

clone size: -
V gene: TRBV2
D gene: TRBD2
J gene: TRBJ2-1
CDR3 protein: CASSFRLAGVDEQFF
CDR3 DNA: TGTGCCAGCAGTTTCCGACTAGCGGGAGTCGATGAGCAGTTCTTC

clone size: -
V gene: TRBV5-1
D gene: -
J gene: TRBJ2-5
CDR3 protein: CASSSGPNLLRETQYF
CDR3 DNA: TGCGCCAGCAGCTCCGGCCCCAACTTATTGAGAGAGACCCAGTACTTC

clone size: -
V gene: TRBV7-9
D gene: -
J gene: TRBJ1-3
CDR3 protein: CASSADSLGNTIYF
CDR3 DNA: TGTGCCAGCAGCGCGGACAGCCTTGGAAACACCATATATTTT

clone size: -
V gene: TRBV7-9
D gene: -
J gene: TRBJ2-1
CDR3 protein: CAIDPGGQHNEQFF
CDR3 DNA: TGTGCCATCGACCCTGGCGGGCAACACAATGAGCAGTTCTTC

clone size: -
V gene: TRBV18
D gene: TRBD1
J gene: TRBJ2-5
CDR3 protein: CASSPPTGRGIQETQYF
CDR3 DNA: TGTGCCAGCTCACCACCCACCGGCAGGGGGATACAAGAGACCCAGTACTTC

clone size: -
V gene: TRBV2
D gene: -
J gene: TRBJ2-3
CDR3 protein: CASRVVADTQYF
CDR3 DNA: TGTGCCAGCAGGGTGGTGGCAGATACGCAGTATTTT

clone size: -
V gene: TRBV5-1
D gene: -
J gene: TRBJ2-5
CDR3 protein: CASSEPRGLGQETQYF
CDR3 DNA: TGCGCCAGCAGCGAACCGCGGGGTTTGGGGCAAGAGACCCAGTACTTC

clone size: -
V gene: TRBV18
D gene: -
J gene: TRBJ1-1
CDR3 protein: CASSPMTEAFF
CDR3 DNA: TGTGCCAGCTCACCGATGACTGAAGCTTTCTTT

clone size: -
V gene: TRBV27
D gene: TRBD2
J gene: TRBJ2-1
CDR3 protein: CASRGLAFNEQFF
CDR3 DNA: TGTGCCAGCAGGGGACTAGCCTTCAATGAGCAGTTCTTC

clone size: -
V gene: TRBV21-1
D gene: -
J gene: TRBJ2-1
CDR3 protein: CASSRGTSADNEQFF
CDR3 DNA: TGTGCCAGCAGCCGTGGGACTAGCGCAGACAATGAGCAGTTCTTC

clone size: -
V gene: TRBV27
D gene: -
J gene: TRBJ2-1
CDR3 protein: CASSFYPGPYNEQFF
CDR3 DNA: TGTGCCAGCAGTTTTTATCCTGGACCTTACAATGAGCAGTTCTTC

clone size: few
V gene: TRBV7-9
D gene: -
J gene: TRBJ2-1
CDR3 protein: CASSLGIGRRSYNEQFF
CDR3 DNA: TGTGCCAGCAGCTTAGGTATTGGCAGACGATCCTACAATGAGCAGTTCTTC

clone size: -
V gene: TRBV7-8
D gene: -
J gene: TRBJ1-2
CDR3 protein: CASSLVVGYGYTF
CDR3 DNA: TGTGCCAGCAGCTTAGTTGTGGGCTATGGCTACACCTTC

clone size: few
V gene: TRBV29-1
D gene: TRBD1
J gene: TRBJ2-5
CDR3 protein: CSVYGQGARETQYF
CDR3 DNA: TGCAGCGTTTACGGACAGGGCGCACGGGAGACCCAGTACTTC

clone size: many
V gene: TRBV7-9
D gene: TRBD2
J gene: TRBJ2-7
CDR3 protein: CAGGRRSEQYF
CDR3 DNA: TGTGCAGGCGGGAGGAGATCCGAGCAGTACTTC

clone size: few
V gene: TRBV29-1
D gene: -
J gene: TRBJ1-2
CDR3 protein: CSANPSGSNYGYTF
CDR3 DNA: TGCAGCGCCAACCCGTCAGGGTCCAACTATGGCTACACCTTC

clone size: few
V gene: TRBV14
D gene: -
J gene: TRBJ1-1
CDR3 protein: CASSQGHRANTEAFF
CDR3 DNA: TGTGCCAGCAGCCAAGGTCACAGGGCGAACACTGAAGCTTTCTTT

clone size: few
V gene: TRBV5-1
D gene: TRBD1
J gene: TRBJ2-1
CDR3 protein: CASSLDGQGYNEQFF
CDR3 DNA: TGCGCCAGCAGCTTGGATGGACAGGGGTACAATGAGCAGTTCTTC

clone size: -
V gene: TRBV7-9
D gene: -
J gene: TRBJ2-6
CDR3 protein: CATPLTASGANVLTF
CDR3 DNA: TGTGCCACCCCGCTTACGGCTTCTGGGGCCAACGTCCTGACTTTC

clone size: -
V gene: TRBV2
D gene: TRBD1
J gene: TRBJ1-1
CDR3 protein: CASREDRPTEAFF
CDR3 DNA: TGTGCCAGCAGAGAGGACAGGCCCACTGAAGCTTTCTTT

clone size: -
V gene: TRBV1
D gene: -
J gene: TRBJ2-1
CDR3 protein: CTSSQAFNRWREQFF
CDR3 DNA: TGCACCAGCAGCCAAGCCTTTAACAGGTGGAGGGAGCAGTTCTTC

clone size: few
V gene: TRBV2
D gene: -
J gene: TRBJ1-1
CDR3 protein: CASSEAGVVNTEAFF
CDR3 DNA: TGTGCCAGCAGTGAAGCGGGCGTAGTGAACACTGAAGCTTTCTTT

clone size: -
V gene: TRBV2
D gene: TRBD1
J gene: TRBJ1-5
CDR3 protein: CASRETGNQPQHF
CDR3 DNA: TGTGCCAGCAGAGAGACAGGGAATCAGCCCCAGCATTTT

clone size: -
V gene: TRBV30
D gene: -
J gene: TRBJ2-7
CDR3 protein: CASGAGKFGYEQYF
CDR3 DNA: TGTGCCAGTGGGGCAGGGAAGTTTGGCTACGAGCAGTACTTC

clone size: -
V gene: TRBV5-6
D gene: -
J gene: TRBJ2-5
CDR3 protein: CASCPGQRETQYF
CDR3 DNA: TGTGCCAGCTGTCCGGGGCAGCGAGAGACCCAGTACTTC

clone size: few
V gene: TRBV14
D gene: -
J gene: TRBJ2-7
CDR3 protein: CASSQESTLEQYF
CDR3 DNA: TGTGCCAGCAGCCAAGAGAGTACGCTGGAGCAGTACTTC